A selection of T cell receptor beta chains follows, all from one sample in a study of T-cell memory formation after mild COVID-19. TCRdb independently ran MiXCR on the 5' RACE reads; one entry per CDR3 protein. This sample yields just over 350,000 distinct CDR3 sequences, of which around 15% are seen a single time; 22% belongs to the top ten. Sequenced sample: PBMCs or a T cell subset sorted from them (not recorded which). These receptors came from a man aged 18 to 30 who had mild COVID-19 (a few samples of this study predate the infection). Cell type and time point are not known. CDR3s include the opening cysteine and the closing phenylalanine or tryptophan. The D gene is left open where the match is weak. Rows may omit the clone size; those that give it use once, few, many or a size class.

cdr3_nt: TGTGCCAGCAGCCGGGACAGGGGGATTAAGGAGACCCAGTACTTC
cdr3_aa: CASSRDRGIKETQYF
j_call: TRBJ2-5
clone_size: .
v_call: TRBV7-2
d_call: TRBD1

cdr3_nt: TGTGCCAGCAGTGACCGGGACTGGACGCAGTACTTC
cdr3_aa: CASSDRDWTQYF
j_call: TRBJ2-7
clone_size: .
v_call: TRBV3-1
d_call: .

cdr3_nt: TGTGCCAGCAGACCCGACAGTGACAACACTGAAGCTTTCTTT
cdr3_aa: CASRPDSDNTEAFF
j_call: TRBJ1-1
clone_size: many
v_call: TRBV5-4
d_call: .

cdr3_nt: TGCAGTGCTAGGGATATTGAGCAGCCGGCCTACGAGCAGTACTTC
cdr3_aa: CSARDIEQPAYEQYF
j_call: TRBJ2-7
clone_size: few
v_call: TRBV20-1
d_call: .

cdr3_nt: TGTGCCAGCAGCTTAGGTGGGGCTACGGGAGAGACCCAGTACTTC
cdr3_aa: CASSLGGATGETQYF
j_call: TRBJ2-5
clone_size: .
v_call: TRBV11-1
d_call: .

cdr3_nt: TGTGCCAGCAGCTTTGCTGGGGGGGAGACCCAGTACTTC
cdr3_aa: CASSFAGGETQYF
j_call: TRBJ2-5
clone_size: many
v_call: TRBV7-7
d_call: .

cdr3_nt: TGTGCCAGCACCGGGACAGGGTCATACAATGAGCAGTTCTTC
cdr3_aa: CASTGTGSYNEQFF
j_call: TRBJ2-1
clone_size: few
v_call: TRBV12-3/TRBV12-4
d_call: TRBD1

cdr3_nt: TGTGCCAGCAGCCATCCAGCGGGGGGGATCACCGGGGAGCTGTTTTTT
cdr3_aa: CASSHPAGGITGELFF
j_call: TRBJ2-2
clone_size: few
v_call: TRBV4-2
d_call: TRBD2

cdr3_nt: TGCAGTGCTAGAGATTTGATGATAGGTTCAGAGACCCAGTACTTC
cdr3_aa: CSARDLMIGSETQYF
j_call: TRBJ2-5
clone_size: few
v_call: TRBV20-1
d_call: .

cdr3_nt: TGCGCCAGCAGCTTGTGGGCAGATTTCACAGATACGCAGTATTTT
cdr3_aa: CASSLWADFTDTQYF
j_call: TRBJ2-3
clone_size: few
v_call: TRBV5-1
d_call: .

cdr3_nt: TGTGCCAGCTCACCACAACCCAGTCAGAATTCACCCCTCCACTTT
cdr3_aa: CASSPQPSQNSPLHF
j_call: TRBJ1-6
clone_size: few
v_call: TRBV18
d_call: .

cdr3_nt: TGTGCCAGCAGACGGGGTCGGGAGACCCAGTACTTC
cdr3_aa: CASRRGRETQYF
j_call: TRBJ2-5
clone_size: few
v_call: TRBV6-2/TRBV6-3
d_call: .

cdr3_nt: TGTGCCAGCAGTCGCGGGACAGGGACGACTTACACTGAAGCTTTCTTT
cdr3_aa: CASSRGTGTTYTEAFF
j_call: TRBJ1-1
clone_size: .
v_call: TRBV6-2/TRBV6-3
d_call: TRBD1

cdr3_nt: TGTGCCAGCAGACCGACAGGGTTCTACAATGAGCAGTTCTTC
cdr3_aa: CASRPTGFYNEQFF
j_call: TRBJ2-1
clone_size: few
v_call: TRBV6-5
d_call: TRBD1

cdr3_nt: TGTGCCAGCAGCGGACTTACTAGCGGGGGGGCCGCTGAGCAGTTCTTC
cdr3_aa: CASSGLTSGGAAEQFF
j_call: TRBJ2-1
clone_size: .
v_call: TRBV9
d_call: TRBD2

cdr3_nt: TGTGCCAGCAGTTCCGCCGGACAGGGGGTACCCTCCTACAATGAGCAGTTCTTC
cdr3_aa: CASSSAGQGVPSYNEQFF
j_call: TRBJ2-1
clone_size: .
v_call: TRBV12-3/TRBV12-4
d_call: TRBD1

cdr3_nt: TGTGCCAGCAGCGTAGGGGTGGGGATCTACGAGCAGTACTTC
cdr3_aa: CASSVGVGIYEQYF
j_call: TRBJ2-7
clone_size: .
v_call: TRBV9
d_call: .

cdr3_nt: TGCGCCAGCAGCCAAGATCGGGGGAGGCCGGGCCAGCATTTT
cdr3_aa: CASSQDRGRPGQHF
j_call: TRBJ1-5
clone_size: .
v_call: TRBV4-1
d_call: .

cdr3_nt: TGTGCCAGCAGTCCCTATAGCAATCAGCCCCAGCATTTT
cdr3_aa: CASSPYSNQPQHF
j_call: TRBJ1-5
clone_size: few
v_call: TRBV6-1
d_call: .

cdr3_nt: TGCAGTGCTAGAGCCCGGGACGAAGGAAGAGATACGCAGTATTTT
cdr3_aa: CSARARDEGRDTQYF
j_call: TRBJ2-3
clone_size: medium-sized
v_call: TRBV20-1
d_call: .

cdr3_nt: TGTGCCAGCCGGACAGGGTCCACCGGGGAGCTGTTTTTT
cdr3_aa: CASRTGSTGELFF
j_call: TRBJ2-2
clone_size: few
v_call: TRBV19
d_call: TRBD1

cdr3_nt: TGTGCCAGCAGTTACCGGAAGTTGAGGGGGAACACCGGGGAGCTGTTTTTT
cdr3_aa: CASSYRKLRGNTGELFF
j_call: TRBJ2-2
clone_size: .
v_call: TRBV6-2/TRBV6-3
d_call: .

cdr3_nt: TGTGCCAGCAGCGCCATATTCGCGCTAGCGGATACGCAGTATTTT
cdr3_aa: CASSAIFALADTQYF
j_call: TRBJ2-3
clone_size: .
v_call: TRBV6-1
d_call: .

cdr3_nt: TGCAGCTCGGACGGGACCTATGGCTACACCTTC
cdr3_aa: CSSDGTYGYTF
j_call: TRBJ1-2
clone_size: many
v_call: TRBV29-1
d_call: .

cdr3_nt: TGTGCCAGTAGTATAGTCCCGGGCGGGACTGAAGCTTTCTTT
cdr3_aa: CASSIVPGGTEAFF
j_call: TRBJ1-1
clone_size: .
v_call: TRBV19
d_call: .

cdr3_nt: TGTGCCACCAGTGATAAGGGACACCGAGTATACAATGAGCAGTTCTTC
cdr3_aa: CATSDKGHRVYNEQFF
j_call: TRBJ2-1
clone_size: few
v_call: TRBV24-1
d_call: .

cdr3_nt: TGTGCCAGCAGCGCCCCAGGGGGCAGGGAGACCCAGTACTTC
cdr3_aa: CASSAPGGRETQYF
j_call: TRBJ2-5
clone_size: .
v_call: TRBV7-2
d_call: TRBD1

cdr3_nt: TGTGCCAGCAGAAGAATAGGGGTATCCTACGAGCAGTACTTC
cdr3_aa: CASRRIGVSYEQYF
j_call: TRBJ2-7
clone_size: many
v_call: TRBV6-2/TRBV6-3
d_call: .

cdr3_nt: TGCAGCGTTGATGAGATGAACAGTGAGCAGTTCTTC
cdr3_aa: CSVDEMNSEQFF
j_call: TRBJ2-1
clone_size: once
v_call: TRBV29-1
d_call: .

cdr3_nt: TGCGCCAGCAGCTTGGCCTTGAGGAACACTGAAGCTTTCTTT
cdr3_aa: CASSLALRNTEAFF
j_call: TRBJ1-1
clone_size: .
v_call: TRBV5-1
d_call: .

cdr3_nt: TGTGCCAGCAGCGTTTCCAGCGGGGGGGGTTTCTCCAAAAACATTCAGTACTTC
cdr3_aa: CASSVSSGGGFSKNIQYF
j_call: TRBJ2-4
clone_size: few
v_call: TRBV9
d_call: TRBD2

cdr3_nt: TGTGCCAGCAGTTCCCTCAATCCGGCTCGGACCTATCAGCCCCAGCATTTT
cdr3_aa: CASSSLNPARTYQPQHF
j_call: TRBJ1-5
clone_size: .
v_call: TRBV6-2/TRBV6-3
d_call: .

cdr3_nt: TGTGCCAGCAGTTTAAGGAATAGGGGAAAAGGAGCTAGCACAGATACGCAGTATTTT
cdr3_aa: CASSLRNRGKGASTDTQYF
j_call: TRBJ2-3
clone_size: once
v_call: TRBV27
d_call: .

cdr3_nt: TGTGCCAGCAGTTTACAGGGGGCGAACACTGAAGCTTTCTTT
cdr3_aa: CASSLQGANTEAFF
j_call: TRBJ1-1
clone_size: many
v_call: TRBV12-3/TRBV12-4
d_call: TRBD1

cdr3_nt: TGTGCCAGCAGCTTTGGGCTAATCGGCAATGAGCAGTTCTTC
cdr3_aa: CASSFGLIGNEQFF
j_call: TRBJ2-1
clone_size: .
v_call: TRBV7-2
d_call: .

cdr3_nt: TGCGCCAGCACCGCCAACAGGGGGCTCGACACTGAAGCTTTCTTT
cdr3_aa: CASTANRGLDTEAFF
j_call: TRBJ1-1
clone_size: many
v_call: TRBV4-1
d_call: TRBD1

cdr3_nt: TGTGCCAGCAGCTTAACTCCTGCAGGGGGATGGCAAGAGACCCAGTACTTC
cdr3_aa: CASSLTPAGGWQETQYF
j_call: TRBJ2-5
clone_size: many
v_call: TRBV7-6
d_call: TRBD1

cdr3_nt: TGTGCCAGCAGTCAACAAGGGAACACCGGGGAGCTGTTTTTT
cdr3_aa: CASSQQGNTGELFF
j_call: TRBJ2-2
clone_size: many
v_call: TRBV2
d_call: .

cdr3_nt: TGTGCCAGCAGCTTTGGAGTTTTGCGTGAGCAGTTCTTC
cdr3_aa: CASSFGVLREQFF
j_call: TRBJ2-1
clone_size: few
v_call: TRBV7-8
d_call: .

cdr3_nt: TGTGCCAGCAGCTTAGGGGCGAACTACGAGCAGTACTTC
cdr3_aa: CASSLGANYEQYF
j_call: TRBJ2-7
clone_size: few
v_call: TRBV7-2
d_call: .

cdr3_nt: TGCAGCGTTGGTGGCTACACCTTC
cdr3_aa: CSVGGYTF
j_call: TRBJ1-2
clone_size: many
v_call: TRBV29-1
d_call: .

cdr3_nt: TGCGCCAGCAGCTTCGGCGGGGGGCATTCCTACGAGCAGTACTTC
cdr3_aa: CASSFGGGHSYEQYF
j_call: TRBJ2-7
clone_size: many
v_call: TRBV5-1
d_call: TRBD2

cdr3_nt: TGTGCCAGCAGCCAAGACGGACGGTTCCAAGAGACCCAGTACTTC
cdr3_aa: CASSQDGRFQETQYF
j_call: TRBJ2-5
clone_size: .
v_call: TRBV14
d_call: .

cdr3_nt: TGCGCCAGCAGCTTGGGTCCCGGGGACAATGGCTACACCTTC
cdr3_aa: CASSLGPGDNGYTF
j_call: TRBJ1-2
clone_size: few
v_call: TRBV5-1
d_call: .